Below are 20 T cell receptor beta chains sequenced from a single sample in a study of CD8+CD57+ T cells in acquired aplastic anemia. Genomic DNA provided the template from which TCR beta VDJ and CDR3 profiles were obtained. Each CDR3 protein gets one entry after TCRdb re-called the reads with MiXCR. Counted here are some 140,000 distinct CDR3 sequences, 52% occurring once; the ten biggest clones make up over 9.5%. The patients chosen for sequencing had shown expansion of CD8+CD57+ cells (detected by flow cytometry). The sample consisted of sorted CD4+, CD8+, or CD8+CD57+ T cells (not recorded which) from PBMCs. These receptor sequences come from a human donor with aplastic anemia.

The chain employs TRBV15 and TRBJ2-7; 7 nucleotides agree with TRBD2. The CDR3 is made up of 15 amino acids. After removal of 1 base from V and 2 bases from J, the junction contained 5 bases not matched to a gene. Germline-derived CDR1 and CDR2 are LNHNV and YYDKDF (reference sequence). DNA for the CDR3: TGTGCCACCAGCAGAGTCACTAGCGCGACCTACGAGCAGTACTTC. This sequence encodes CATSRVTSATYEQYF.

The rearrangement uses TRBV2 and TRBJ2-1; 8 bases are shared with TRBD2. V lost 11 bases and J lost 12; bases outside the gene matches: 15. Looked up from germline, CDR1 is SNHLY and CDR2 is FYNNEI. The CDR3 length is 13 residues. The CDR3 loop reads CAPGGGSTDTQFF. The CDR3 DNA is TGTGCCCCCGGGGGGGGTAGCACAGATACGCAGTTCTTC.

This clonotype was recorded many times. V is TRBV9 and J is TRBJ2-3; maybe TRBD1 (5 bases). In germline, CDR1 is SGDLS, CDR2 YYNGEE. The CDR3 length is 15 residues. Trimming removed 1 base from V and 2 bases from J, with 11 bases in between. The CDR3 DNA reads as TGTGCCAGCAGCGTACAGGGTCTTGCCACAGATACGCAGTATTTT. The encoded protein is CASSVQGLATDTQYF.

CDR3 sequence (DNA): TGTGCCAGCAACGCCACTCCCCGGGACATAACCTATAATTCACCCCTCCACTTT. Protein: CASNATPRDITYNSPLHF. This rearrangement joins TRBV5-6 to TRBJ1-6; weak D call: TRBD1 (6 bases). The CDR3 covers 18 residues. V was clipped by 6 bases and J by 2 bases, with 21 bases between them. From germline, CDR1 is SGHDT and CDR2 YYEEEE.

The rearrangement joins TRBV4-2 to TRBJ2-1; 10 bases agree with TRBD2. The CDR3 length is 15 residues. CDR1 LGHNA and CDR2 YNFKEQ come from the germline V gene. V gave up 0 bases and J gave up 8 bases; unmatched junction bases: 4. CDR3 sequence reads: CASSQEAGGPYEQFF. Here the CDR3 DNA reads TGTGCCAGCAGCCAAGAAGCGGGGGGGCCCTATGAGCAGTTCTTC.

V gene TRBV7-9 combines with J gene TRBJ2-5, with TRBD2 identical over 7 bases. The trim removed 6 bases at V and 2 bases at J, leaving 3 bases unmatched. Germline-derived CDR1 and CDR2 are SEHNR and FQNEAQ (reference sequence). The CDR3 is 13 amino acids. CDR3 nucleotide sequence: TGTGCCAGCAGAGCGGGGTTTCAAGAGACCCAGTACTTC. Translation gives CASRAGFQETQYF. The whole variable domain, filled in from reference TRBV7-9 and TRBJ2-5, reads DTGVSQNPRHKITKRGQNVTFRCDPISEHNRLYWYRQTLGQGPEFLTYFQNEAQLEKSRLLSDRFSAERPKGSFSTLEIQRTEQGDSAMYLCASRAGFQETQYFGPGTRLLVL.

This clonotype has only one observation. V usage is TRBV11-2 and J usage is TRBJ1-2, with TRBD1 matching 9 bases. V dropped 5 bases and J dropped 6; count of bases not matched to a gene: 10. The CDR3 length is 15 residues. Germline V gives CDR1 SGHAT, CDR2 FQNNGV. The CDR3 nucleotides read TGTGCCAGCAGCGCGACACAGGGGGCGCAGAATGGCTACACCTTC. As protein: CASSATQGAQNGYTF.

This clonotype was counted ten times or more. The chain joins TRBV7-6 to TRBJ2-1; TRBD2 aligns across 8 bases. CDR3 length: 15 amino acids. V shed 0 bases and J 4 bases; nucleotides not matched to a gene: 2. Germline V gives CDR1 SGHVS, CDR2 FNYEAQ. The DNA of the CDR3 is TGTGCCAGCAGCTTAGCAGCGGGGGAGTACAATGAGCAGTTCTTC. Amino acid sequence: CASSLAAGEYNEQFF.

As concerns this clonotype: One end of the junction is discordant with germline, which a read error may explain. The rearrangement links TRBV19 to TRBJ2-2, with TRBD2 matching over 9 bases. This CDR3 has 10 residues. CDR1 and CDR2 from the germline V gene are LNHDA and SQIVND (reference sequence). CDR3 sequence (DNA): TGTGCCAGTAGTATGGTAGCGGGGGTTTTT. Amino acid sequence: CASSMVAGVF.

The V gene is TRBV6-5, the J gene TRBJ2-7; 7 bases align to TRBD2. The CDR3 length is 14 residues. V dropped 2 bases and J dropped 2; count of bases not matched to a gene: 3. Germline-derived CDR1 and CDR2 are MNHEY and SVGAGI. The CDR3 sequence is CASSYGGGAYEQYF. The DNA for the CDR3 is TGTGCCAGCAGTTACGGGGGGGGGGCCTACGAGCAGTACTTC.

This clonotype was found once. One end of the junction is discordant with germline, which a read error may explain. The genes are TRBV6-4 and TRBJ1-4, with 9 bases matching TRBD1. The germline V gene encodes CDR1 MRHNA and CDR2 SNTAGT. CDR3 length: 14 residues. The CDR3 region has the DNA TGTGCCAGCAGCGACTCGACAGGGGGTGAAAAACTGTTTTTT. Translating gives CASSDSTGGEKLFF.

This clonotype is labeled as medium-sized. The chain is built from TRBV4-2 and TRBJ2-7; possibly TRBD2 for D (5 bases). CDR1 and CDR2 from the germline V gene are LGHNA and YNFKEQ. The V and J ends lost 1 base and 6 bases respectively, with 7 bases between them. This CDR3 is built from 12 residues. The CDR3 loop reads CASSQGEGEQYF. CDR3 in DNA: TGTGCCAGCAGCCAAGGCGAGGGCGAGCAGTACTTC.

This clonotype was found once. Possible read error: a much larger clone is one base away. The rearrangement uses TRBV4-1 and TRBJ2-3, with D possibly matching TRBD1 (5 bases). Germline loops: CDR1 MGHRA, CDR2 YSYEKL. V gave up 0 bases and J gave up 4 bases, with 14 bases separating them. The CDR3 totals 16 residues. This CDR3 reads CASSQEVTVGSDTQYF. CDR3 coding DNA: TGCGCCAGCAGCCAAGAAGTGACAGTGGGCTCAGATACGCAGTATTTT.

Many counts were recorded for this clonotype. The V and J genes are TRBV2 and TRBJ2-4, with D perhaps assigned TRBD1 or TRBD2 (6 bases each). Per the germline V gene, CDR1 is SNHLY and CDR2 is FYNNEI. This CDR3 is 17 amino acids long. V dropped 6 bases and J dropped 0 bases, with 18 bases sitting between them. CDR3 sequence: CASRPSGGGLAKNIQYF. The DNA for the CDR3 is TGTGCCAGCAGGCCTTCTGGTGGGGGGCTAGCCAAAAACATTCAGTACTTC.

The rearrangement links TRBV6-5 to TRBJ2-7, with D hard to call. Trimming left V 2 bases short and J 1 base short, with 6 bases between. Germline CDR1 and CDR2: MNHEY and SVGAGI. The CDR3 length is 13 residues. The CDR3 is CASSYPDSYEQYF. The CDR3 DNA reads TGTGCCAGCAGTTACCCGGATTCCTACGAGCAGTACTTC.

Remarks on this clonotype: This could be a read error, since a much larger clone is one nucleotide away. The chain combines TRBV5-4 with TRBJ1-1; D not certain. Germline V gene lookup returns CDR1 SGHNT and CDR2 YYREEE (reference sequence). The length of the CDR3 is 16 residues. The CDR3 spells CASSLARRGMNTEASF. CDR3 DNA: TGTGCCAGCAGCTTGGCCCGAAGAGGGATGAACACTGAAGCTTCCTTT.

The table lists this clonotype with many counts. The chain employs TRBV12-3 or TRBV12-4 and TRBJ2-1; the D gene is possibly TRBD1 (7 bases). Trimming removed 2 bases at V and 14 bases at J, with 13 bases between. CDR3 length: 12 residues. The CDR3 DNA sequence: TGTGCCAGCAGTTTAAGGGGGGACAGTAAGTTCTTC. The encoded protein is CASSLRGDSKFF.

The chain is built from TRBV2 and TRBJ2-7; the D is unclear. The ends were cut back, 2 bases at V and 5 bases at J, with 16 bases in the middle. CDR1 and CDR2 from the germline V gene are SNHLY and FYNNEI. CDR3 size: 15 residues. CDR3 amino acids: CASSEWSRIGNEQYF. The CDR3 DNA reads TGTGCCAGCAGTGAATGGTCTAGGATCGGCAACGAGCAGTACTTC.

This clonotype has a count of ten or more. CDR3: CASSQGQGAYGYTF. The CDR3, as DNA: TGTGCCAGTAGTCAGGGACAGGGGGCTTATGGCTACACCTTC. The chain employs TRBV19 and TRBJ1-2; TRBD1 matches at 12 bases. The V segment lost 5 bases and the J segment 5 bases; nucleotides outside the gene matches: 3. The germline V gene has CDR1 LNHDA and CDR2 SQIVND (reference sequence). There are 14 residues in the CDR3. Full variable domain (outside the CDR3, taken from reference TRBV19 and TRBJ1-2): DGGITQSPKYLFRKEGQNVTLSCEQNLNHDAMYWYRQDPGQGLRLIYYSQIVNDFQKGDIAEGYSVSREKKESFPLTVTSAQKNPTAFYLCASSQGQGAYGYTFGSGTRLTVV.

CDR3 region: CASSFGRINEKLFF. DNA for the CDR3: TGTGCCAGCAGCTTTGGACGGATTAATGAAAAACTGTTTTTT. The genes are TRBV7-8 and TRBJ1-4; D is ambiguous. This CDR3 is built from 14 residues. Trimming removed 3 bases at V and 4 bases at J, with 9 bases between. Germline CDR1 reads SGHVS; CDR2 reads FQNEAQ.